Sequencing of this T cell receptor beta chain was carried out in a study of shared clonotypes between healthy human individuals. Study summary: CD8 memory received one plate per donor, CD8 naive two, CD4 memory three and CD4 naive three. Findings and caveats of the study: In contrast to clonotypes shared by all four donors, non-shared clonotypes had lower generation probabilities. Blood was the sole source, and tissue repertoires probably differ. Sequencing depth was expected to influence donor clonotype sharing.

CDR1 and CDR2 (germline): SGHRS, YFSETQ. The CDR3 extends over 15 amino acids. Trimming removed 4 bases from V and 0 bases from J; junction bases left unmatched: 6. The method was immunoSEQ multiplex PCR; TCRdb's version includes in-frame clones alone and lacks a portion of them. This sample carries about 960,000 clones, about 80% of them seen once, and the ten largest clones take approximately 1.5%. Comment on this clone: The antigen is undetermined.

Input material: memory CD4+ T cells sorted from blood. Subset here: CD45RA-negative fraction. The sequence was collected from a man aged 18 to 29 in good health. This chain joins TRBV5-1 and TRBJ2-5, with TRBD2 matching 7 bases. In DNA, the CDR3 is TGCGCCAGCAGCCCATTGGGGACTAACCAAGAGACCCAGTACTTC. Its protein product is CASSPLGTNQETQYF.